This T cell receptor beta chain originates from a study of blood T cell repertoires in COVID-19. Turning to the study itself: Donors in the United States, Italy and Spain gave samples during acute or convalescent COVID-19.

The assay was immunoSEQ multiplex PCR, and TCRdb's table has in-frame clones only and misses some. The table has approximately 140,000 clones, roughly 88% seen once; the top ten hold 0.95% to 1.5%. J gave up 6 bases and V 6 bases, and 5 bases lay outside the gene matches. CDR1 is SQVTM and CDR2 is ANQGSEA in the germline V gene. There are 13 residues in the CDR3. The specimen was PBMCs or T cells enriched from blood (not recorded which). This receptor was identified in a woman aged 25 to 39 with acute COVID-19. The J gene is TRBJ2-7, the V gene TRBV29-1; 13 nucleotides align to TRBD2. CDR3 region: CSVGTSGIGEQYF. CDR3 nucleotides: TGCAGCGTCGGGACTAGCGGGATCGGCGAGCAGTACTTC.